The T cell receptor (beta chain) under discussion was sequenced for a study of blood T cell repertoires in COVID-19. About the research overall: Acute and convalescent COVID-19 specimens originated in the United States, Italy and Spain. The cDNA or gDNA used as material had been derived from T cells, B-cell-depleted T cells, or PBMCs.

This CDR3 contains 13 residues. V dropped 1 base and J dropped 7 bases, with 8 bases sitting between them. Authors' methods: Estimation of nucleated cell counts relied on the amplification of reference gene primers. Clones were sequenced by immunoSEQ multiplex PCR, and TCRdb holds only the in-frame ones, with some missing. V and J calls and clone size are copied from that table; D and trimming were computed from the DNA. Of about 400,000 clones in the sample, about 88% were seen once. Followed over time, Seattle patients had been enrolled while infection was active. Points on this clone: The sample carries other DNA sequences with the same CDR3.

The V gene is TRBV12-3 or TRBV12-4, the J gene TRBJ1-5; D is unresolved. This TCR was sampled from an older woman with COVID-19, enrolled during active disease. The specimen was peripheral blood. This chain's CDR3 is CASSLGGGQPQHF. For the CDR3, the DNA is TGTGCCAGCAGTTTAGGGGGAGGGCAGCCCCAGCATTTT.